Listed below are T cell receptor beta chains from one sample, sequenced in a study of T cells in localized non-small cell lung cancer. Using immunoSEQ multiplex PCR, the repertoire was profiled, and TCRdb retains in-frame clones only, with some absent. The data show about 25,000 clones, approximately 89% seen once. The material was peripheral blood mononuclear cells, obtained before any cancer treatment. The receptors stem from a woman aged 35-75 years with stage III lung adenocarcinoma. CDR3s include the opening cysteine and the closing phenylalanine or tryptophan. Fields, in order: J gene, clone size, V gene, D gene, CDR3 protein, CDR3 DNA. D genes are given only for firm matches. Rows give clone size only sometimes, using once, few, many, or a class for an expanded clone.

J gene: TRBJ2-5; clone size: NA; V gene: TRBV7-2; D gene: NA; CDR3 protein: CASSLGPPETQYF; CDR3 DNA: TGTGCCAGCAGCTTAGGGCCGCCGGAGACCCAGTACTTC
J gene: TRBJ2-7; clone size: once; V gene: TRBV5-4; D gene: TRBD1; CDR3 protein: CASSLTGGYEQYF; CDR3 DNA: TGTGCCAGCAGCTTGACAGGGGGCTACGAGCAGTACTTC
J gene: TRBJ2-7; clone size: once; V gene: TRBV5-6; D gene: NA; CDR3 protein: CASSLQGDEQYF; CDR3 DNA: TGTGCCAGCAGTCTCCAGGGAGACGAGCAGTACTTC
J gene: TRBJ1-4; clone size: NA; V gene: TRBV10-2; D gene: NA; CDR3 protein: CASSHPPGGELFF; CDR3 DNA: TGCGCCAGCAGTCACCCCCCGGGGGGAGAACTGTTTTTT
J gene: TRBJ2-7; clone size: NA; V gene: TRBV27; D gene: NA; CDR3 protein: CATPPGVNSYEQYF; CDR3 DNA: TGTGCCACCCCCCCGGGAGTTAACTCCTACGAGCAGTACTTC
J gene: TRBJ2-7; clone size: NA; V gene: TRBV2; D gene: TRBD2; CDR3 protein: CASRAGDTGWEQYF; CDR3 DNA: TGTGCCAGCAGGGCGGGGGATACGGGGTGGGAGCAGTACTTC
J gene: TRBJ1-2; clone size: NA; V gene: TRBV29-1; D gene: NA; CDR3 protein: CSVVSQANYGYTF; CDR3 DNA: TGCAGCGTTGTATCACAGGCAAACTATGGCTACACCTTC
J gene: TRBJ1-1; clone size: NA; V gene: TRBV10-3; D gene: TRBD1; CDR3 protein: CAISVGSGGTEAFF; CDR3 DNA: TGTGCCATCAGTGTTGGCTCAGGGGGCACTGAAGCTTTCTTT
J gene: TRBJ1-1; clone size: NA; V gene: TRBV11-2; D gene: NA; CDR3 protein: CASSLVQGQNTEAFF; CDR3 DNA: TGTGCCAGCAGCTTAGTTCAGGGCCAGAACACTGAAGCTTTCTTT
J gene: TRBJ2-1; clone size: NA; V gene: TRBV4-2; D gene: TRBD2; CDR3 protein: CASSQEEREVLNEQFF; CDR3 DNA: TGTGCCAGCAGCCAAGAGGAGCGGGAGGTCCTCAATGAGCAGTTCTTC
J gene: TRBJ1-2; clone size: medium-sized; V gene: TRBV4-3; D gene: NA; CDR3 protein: CASSQGVGINYGYTF; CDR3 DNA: TGCGCCAGCAGCCAAGGGGTAGGGATTAACTATGGCTACACCTTC
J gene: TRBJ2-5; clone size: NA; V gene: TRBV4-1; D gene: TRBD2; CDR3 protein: CASSHPGLAGGPNQETQYF; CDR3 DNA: TGCGCCAGCAGCCACCCAGGACTAGCGGGAGGGCCGAATCAAGAGACCCAGTACTTC
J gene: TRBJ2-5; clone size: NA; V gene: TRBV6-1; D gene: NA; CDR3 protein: CASQLSVGPQETQYF; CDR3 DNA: TGTGCCAGCCAGCTATCGGTCGGGCCTCAAGAGACCCAGTACTTC
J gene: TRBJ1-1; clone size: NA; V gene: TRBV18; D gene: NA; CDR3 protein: CASSPGEVSVTEAFF; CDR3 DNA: TGTGCCAGCTCACCGGGGGAGGTTTCGGTCACTGAAGCTTTCTTT
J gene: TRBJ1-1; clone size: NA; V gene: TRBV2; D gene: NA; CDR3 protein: CASSERRSTEAFF; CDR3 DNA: TGTGCCAGCAGTGAAAGAAGGAGCACTGAAGCTTTCTTT
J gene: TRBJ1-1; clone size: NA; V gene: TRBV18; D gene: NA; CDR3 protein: CASSTEPTVEIEAFF; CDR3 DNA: TGTGCCAGCTCAACCGAACCGACAGTCGAAATAGAAGCTTTCTTT
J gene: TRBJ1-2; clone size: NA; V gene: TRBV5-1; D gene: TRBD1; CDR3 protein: CASSWGQDRGGYTF; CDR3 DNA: TGCGCCAGCAGCTGGGGACAGGATAGAGGTGGCTACACCTTC
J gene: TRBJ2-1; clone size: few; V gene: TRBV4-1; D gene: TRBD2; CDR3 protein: CASSQSTSGSNHNEQFF; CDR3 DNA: TGCGCCAGCAGCCAATCGACTAGCGGGAGTAACCACAATGAGCAGTTCTTC
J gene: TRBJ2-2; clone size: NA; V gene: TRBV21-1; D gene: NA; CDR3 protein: CASSKDRGSGELFF; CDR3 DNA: TGTGCCAGCAGCAAAGATCGGGGATCCGGGGAGCTGTTTTTT
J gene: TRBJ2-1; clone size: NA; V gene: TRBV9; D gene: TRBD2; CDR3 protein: CASSVAGLAANEQFF; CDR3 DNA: TGTGCCAGCAGCGTAGCGGGACTAGCGGCCAATGAGCAGTTCTTC
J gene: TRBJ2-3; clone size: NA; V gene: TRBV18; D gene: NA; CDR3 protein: CASSPPHGLTDTQYF; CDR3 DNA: TGTGCCAGCTCACCACCCCATGGGCTCACAGATACGCAGTATTTT
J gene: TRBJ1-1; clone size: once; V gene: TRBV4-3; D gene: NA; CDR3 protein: CASSQVEGTTEAFF; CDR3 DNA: TGCGCCAGCAGCCAAGTAGAGGGGACCACTGAAGCTTTCTTT
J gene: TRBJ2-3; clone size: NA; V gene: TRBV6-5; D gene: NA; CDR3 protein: CASSYGTGQTDTQYF; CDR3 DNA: TGTGCCAGCAGTTACGGAACAGGGCAAACAGATACGCAGTATTTT
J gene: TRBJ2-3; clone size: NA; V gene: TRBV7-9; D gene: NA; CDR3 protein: CASSSYGAGGADTQYF; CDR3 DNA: TGTGCCAGCAGCTCCTATGGAGCGGGTGGGGCGGATACGCAGTATTTT
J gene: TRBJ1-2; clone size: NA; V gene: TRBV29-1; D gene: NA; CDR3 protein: CSVSGGGYGYTF; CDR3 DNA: TGCAGCGTGAGCGGGGGCGGGTATGGCTACACCTTC
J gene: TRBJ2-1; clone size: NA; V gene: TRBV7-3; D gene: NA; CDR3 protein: CASSPEVGNNEQFF; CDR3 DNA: TGTGCCAGCAGCCCTGAGGTCGGAAACAATGAGCAGTTCTTC
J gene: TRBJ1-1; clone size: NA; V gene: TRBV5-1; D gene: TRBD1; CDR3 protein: CASRQTGGPTEAFF; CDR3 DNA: TGCGCCAGCAGGCAAACAGGGGGGCCCACTGAAGCTTTCTTT